Listed below are T cell receptor beta chains from one sample, sequenced in a study of blood T cells in healthy people across ages. TCRdb analysed the 5' RACE reads with MiXCR anew, one entry per CDR3 protein. The table includes about 1,600,000 distinct CDR3 sequences, around two fifths detected once. Sequenced: blood. These receptors came from a woman aged 18-35 years in good health. Each CDR3 is given with its conserved first and last residue. A D gene is named only where the DNA matches it firmly. A row's size may be missing; if present it is once, few, many or a size class.

>TRBJ1-1|TRBV10-3|TRBD1|few
TGTGCCATCAGAGACGACAGGGACACTGAAGCTTTCTTT
CAIRDDRDTEAFF
>TRBJ1-1|TRBV10-3|TRBD1|few
TGTGCCATCAGTGAGCTTGACAGGGTGGGGACTGAAGCTTTCTTT
CAISELDRVGTEAFF
>TRBJ2-3|TRBV18|TRBD1|-
TGTGCCAGCTCACCACCGGCAGGGGGTGATACGCAGTATTTT
CASSPPAGGDTQYF
>TRBJ1-2|TRBV3-1|-|-
TGTGCCAGCAGCAACGGGGGGTCTAACTATGGCTACACCTTC
CASSNGGSNYGYTF
>TRBJ1-2|TRBV30|-|-
TGTGCCTGGAGTGTACTGCAGGGTGGCTACACCTTC
CAWSVLQGGYTF
>TRBJ2-1|TRBV4-2|-|few
TGTGCCAGCAGCCAATTCTACAATGAGCAGTTCTTC
CASSQFYNEQFF
>TRBJ1-1|TRBV5-5|TRBD1|-
TGTGCCAGCAGCACAGGGGGGTTTACTTACACTGAAGCTTTCTTT
CASSTGGFTYTEAFF
>TRBJ2-4|TRBV20-1|TRBD1|-
TGCAGTGCTGAGACAGGGGGATCTTGGGAGCAGTACTTC
CSAETGGSWEQYF
>TRBJ2-5|TRBV12-3/TRBV12-4|TRBD1|-
TGTGCCAGCAGAGCCGAAGGGACAGGGGTTTTGGAGACCCGGTACTTC
CASRAEGTGVLETRYF
>TRBJ2-3|TRBV5-1|-|-
TGCGCCAGCAGCGTGGACGAGAGCACAGATACGCAGTATTTT
CASSVDESTDTQYF
>TRBJ1-5|TRBV6-5|TRBD1|-
TGTGCCAGCAGTCGGACAGGGTATATAGGTCAGCCCCAGCATTTT
CASSRTGYIGQPQHF
>TRBJ2-7|TRBV4-1|-|-
TGCGCCAGCAGCCAAGTTCGAGGGTACCGGTGCGAGCAGTACTTC
CASSQVRGYRCEQYF
>TRBJ2-1|TRBV20-1|TRBD2|-
TGCGGTGCTAGTCGGACTAGCGGCTACAATGAGCAGTTCTTC
CGASRTSGYNEQFF
>TRBJ2-5|TRBV29-1|-|few
TGCAGCGTTGAAGAGTTCCGGGCTCAAGAGACCCAGTACTTC
CSVEEFRAQETQYF
>TRBJ1-1|TRBV12-3/TRBV12-4|-|-
TGTGCCAGCACCCCTGAGGACGGGGTAAGAGCTTTCTTT
CASTPEDGVRAFF
>TRBJ1-4|TRBV20-1|-|-
TGCAGTGCTAGAAGGTCTACCCAAGTGGCTAATGAAAAACTGTTTTTT
CSARRSTQVANEKLFF
>TRBJ2-1|TRBV3-1|-|-
TGTGCCAGCAGCCCGGGTCAGGTAGCGGTTAATGAGCAGTTCTTC
CASSPGQVAVNEQFF
>TRBJ2-7|TRBV5-1|TRBD1|few
TGCGCCAGCAGCCCCTCCGGAGGACAGGGAGGCGAGCAGTACTTC
CASSPSGGQGGEQYF
>TRBJ1-4|TRBV10-3|-|few
TGTGCCATCAGTGAAAGGTTCGCAAATAATGAAAAACTGTTTTTT
CAISERFANNEKLFF
>TRBJ2-3|TRBV12-3/TRBV12-4|-|-
TGTGCCAGCCTCGGGACTGGCGGAGCAGATACGCAGTATTTT
CASLGTGGADTQYF